Sequencing of this T cell receptor beta chain was carried out in a study of tumor-infiltrating T cells and Merkel cell polyomavirus. Study-wide context: The study examined CD8+ T cells specific for the Merkel cell polyomavirus KLL epitope. Study-wide results and limits: A limitation of this study is its small sample size.

Sequenced by immunoSEQ multiplex PCR; TCRdb stores in-frame clones only, minus some. The sample shows about 25,000 clones, 87% of them seen only once. As for this clone: Its antigen is not known.

Immunohistochemistry showed robust Merkel cell polyomavirus Large T antigen staining in every patient's tumor. The TCR comes from a man aged 45 to 65 with Merkel cell carcinoma. The source material was lymph node tissue.

Here the CDR3 reads CASSRDRGGTGELFF. The CDR3 nucleotides are TGTGCCAGTAGTAGGGACAGGGGAGGGACCGGGGAGCTGTTTTTT. This chain uses TRBV19 with TRBJ2-2; TRBD1 matches at 10 bases. After removal of 4 bases from V and 5 bases from J, the junction contained 4 bases not matched to a gene. CDR1 and CDR2 from the germline V gene are LNHDA and SQIVND (reference sequence). This CDR3 comprises 15 residues.